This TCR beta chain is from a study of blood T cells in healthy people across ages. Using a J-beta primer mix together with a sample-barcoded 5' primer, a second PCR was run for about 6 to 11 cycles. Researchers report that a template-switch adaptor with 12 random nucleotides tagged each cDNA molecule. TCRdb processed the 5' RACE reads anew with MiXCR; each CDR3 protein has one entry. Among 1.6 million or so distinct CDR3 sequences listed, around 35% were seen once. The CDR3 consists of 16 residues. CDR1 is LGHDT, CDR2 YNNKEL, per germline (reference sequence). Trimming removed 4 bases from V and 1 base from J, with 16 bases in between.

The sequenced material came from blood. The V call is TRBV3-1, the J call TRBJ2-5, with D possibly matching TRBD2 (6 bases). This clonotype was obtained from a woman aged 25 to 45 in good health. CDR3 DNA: TGTGCCAGCAGCCCGGGACTTACTACCCTCCAAGAGACCCAGTACTTC. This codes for CASSPGLTTLQETQYF.